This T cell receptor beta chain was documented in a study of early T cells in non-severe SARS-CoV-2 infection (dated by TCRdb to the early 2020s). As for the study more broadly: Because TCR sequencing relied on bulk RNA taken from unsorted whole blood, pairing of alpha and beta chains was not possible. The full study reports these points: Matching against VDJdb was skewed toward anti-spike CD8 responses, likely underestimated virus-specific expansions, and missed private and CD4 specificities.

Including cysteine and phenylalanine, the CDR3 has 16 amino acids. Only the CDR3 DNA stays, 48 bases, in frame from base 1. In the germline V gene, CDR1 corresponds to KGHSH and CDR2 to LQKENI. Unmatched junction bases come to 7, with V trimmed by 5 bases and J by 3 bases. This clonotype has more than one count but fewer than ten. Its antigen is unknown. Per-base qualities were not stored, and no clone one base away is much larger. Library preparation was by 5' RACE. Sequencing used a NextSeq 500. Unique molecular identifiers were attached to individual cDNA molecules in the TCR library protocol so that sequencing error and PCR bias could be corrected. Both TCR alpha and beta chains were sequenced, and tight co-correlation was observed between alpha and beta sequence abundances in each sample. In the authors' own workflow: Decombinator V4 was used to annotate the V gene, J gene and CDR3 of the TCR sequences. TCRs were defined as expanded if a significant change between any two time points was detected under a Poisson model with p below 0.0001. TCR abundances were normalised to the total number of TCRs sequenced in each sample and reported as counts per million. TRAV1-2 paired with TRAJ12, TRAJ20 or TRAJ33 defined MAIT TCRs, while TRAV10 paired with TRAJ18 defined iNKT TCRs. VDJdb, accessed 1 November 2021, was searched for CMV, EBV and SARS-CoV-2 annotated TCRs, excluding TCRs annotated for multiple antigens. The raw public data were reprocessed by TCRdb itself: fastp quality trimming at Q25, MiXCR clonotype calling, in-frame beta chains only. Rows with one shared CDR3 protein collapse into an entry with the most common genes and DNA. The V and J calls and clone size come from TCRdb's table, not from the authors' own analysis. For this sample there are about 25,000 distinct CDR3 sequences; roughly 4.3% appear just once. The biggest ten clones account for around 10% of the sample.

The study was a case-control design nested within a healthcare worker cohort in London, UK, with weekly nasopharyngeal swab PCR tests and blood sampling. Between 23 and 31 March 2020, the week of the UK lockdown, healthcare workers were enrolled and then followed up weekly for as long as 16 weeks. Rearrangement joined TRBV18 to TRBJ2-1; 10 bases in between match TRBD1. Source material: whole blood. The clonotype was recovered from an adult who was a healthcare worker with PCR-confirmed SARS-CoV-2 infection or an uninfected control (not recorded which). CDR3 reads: CASSLPRTGGYNEQFF. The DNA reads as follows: TGTGCCAGCTCATTGCCTCGGACAGGGGGCTACAATGAGCAGTTCTTC.